These 7 T cell receptor beta chains share one sample of origin, sequenced in a study of T cell repertoires in cytomegalovirus infection. These TCRs are of unknown antigen specificity. TCRdb reanalysed the reads using MiXCR and keeps one entry per CDR3 protein. Seen here are 370,000 or so distinct CDR3 sequences, approximately 35% observed once, and the top ten hold 13%. Sequenced material: cultured PBMCs, taken from culture after CMV antigen stimulation. The receptors come from a human donor in good health (CMV status not recorded). Some clones in this sample may be carry-over from other donors' samples.

This chain links TRBV20-1 with TRBJ2-5, with D perhaps TRBD1 (6 bases). CDR3 length equals 12 residues. Germline CDR1 DFQATT, CDR2 SNEGSKA (reference sequence). Between the trimmed V and J ends, which lost 6 bases and 5 bases, there was a span of 13 bases. CDR3: CSAVAGVETQYF. DNA for the CDR3: TGCAGTGCAGTGGCAGGGGTGGAGACCCAGTACTTC.

V gene TRBV10-3 combines with J gene TRBJ2-1; D call uncertain. The V gene lost 6 bases and the J gene lost 4 bases, with 7 bases spanning the gap. Germline V gene sequence: CDR1 ENHRY, CDR2 SYGVKD. The CDR3 is made up of 12 amino acids. The CDR3 nucleotides are TGTGCCATCAGAACGATTTACAATGAGCAGTTCTTC. It is translated as CAIRTIYNEQFF.

There are many counts of this clonotype. The chain has TRBV7-8 and TRBJ1-6; maybe TRBD1 (5 bases). The V end lost 2 bases, the J end lost 5 bases, and 19 bases lay between the germline ends. CDR1 is SGHVS, CDR2 FQNEAQ, per germline. CDR3 length: 18 residues. For the CDR3, the DNA is TGTGCCAGCAGCTTATCTTTTGGGGTAGGGGCTGATAATTCACCCCTCCACTTT. It specifies CASSLSFGVGADNSPLHF.

This clonotype was recorded many times. The chain carries TRBV7-2 and TRBJ2-1, with D perhaps given as TRBD1 or TRBD2 (7 bases each). The CDR3 has 14 residues. The germline CDR1 and CDR2 sequences are SGHTA and FQGNSA. The V and J ends lost 6 bases and 7 bases respectively, with 16 bases between them. The CDR3 protein is CASRQGGGSNEQFF. The DNA of the CDR3 is TGTGCCAGCAGGCAGGGGGGCGGGAGTAATGAGCAGTTCTTC.

This clonotype was counted between two and nine times. The J gene is TRBJ2-3, the V gene TRBV5-4, with 13 bases lining up with TRBD2. Germline V lookup: CDR1 SGHNT, CDR2 YYREEE (reference sequence). V gave up 4 bases and J gave up 4 bases; unmatched junction bases: 6. CDR3 length: 16 residues. As DNA, the CDR3 is TGTGCCAGCAGCACCCGACTAGCGGGAGGCCCAGATACGCAGTATTTT. Amino acid sequence: CASSTRLAGGPDTQYF.

The V gene is TRBV12-3 or TRBV12-4, the J gene TRBJ1-1, with 7 bases that match TRBD1. The CDR3 runs to 13 residues. J was trimmed by 2 bases and V by 7 bases; bases with no gene match: 4. DNA of the CDR3: TGTGCCAGCATCGGGGACAGTAACACTGAAGCTTTCTTT. This sequence encodes CASIGDSNTEAFF.

The gene calls are TRBV7-2 and TRBJ1-3; D is perhaps TRBD1 (5 bases). Germline V gene sequence: CDR1 SGHTA, CDR2 FQGNSA. Trimming removed 1 base at V and 4 bases at J, with 11 bases between. The CDR3 length is 15 residues. This chain's CDR3 is CASSLGGGAGNTIYF. In nucleotides, the CDR3 is TGTGCCAGCAGCTTAGGAGGTGGGGCCGGAAACACCATATATTTT. Variable domain in full (rest from reference TRBV7-2 and TRBJ1-3): GAGVSQSPSNKVTEKGKDVELRCDPISGHTALYWYRQSLGQGLEFLIYFQGNSAPDKSGLPSDRFSAERTGGSVSTLTIQRTQQEDSAVYLCASSLGGGAGNTIYFGEGSWLTVV.